Listed below are T cell receptor beta chains from one sample, sequenced in a study of blood T cell repertoires in COVID-19. Some clones are missing from TCRdb's copy, which holds only in-frame ones; the method was immunoSEQ multiplex PCR. The sample holds approximately 250,000 clones; around four fifths are singletons and the top ten take 4.2%. Sequences were obtained from peripheral blood. These receptor sequences come from a man in his fifties or sixties with acute or convalescent COVID-19. Each CDR3 is given with its conserved first and last residue. The D gene is left open where the match is weak. Only part of the rows carry a size: once, few, many, or a class if the clone is expanded.

cdr3_aa | cdr3_nt | v_call | d_call | clone_size | j_call
CASSIVTGTNTGELFF | TGTGCCAGTAGTATCGTGACAGGCACGAACACCGGGGAGCTGTTTTTT | TRBV19 | . | . | TRBJ2-2
CASSAERLGPYNEQFF | TGTGCCAGCAGTGCGGAACGACTCGGCCCCTACAATGAGCAGTTCTTC | TRBV6-2/TRBV6-3 | . | . | TRBJ2-1
CASTAREAGANVLTF | TGTGCCAGCACTGCCCGGGAGGCTGGGGCCAACGTCCTGACTTTC | TRBV11-2 | TRBD2 | . | TRBJ2-6
CASSLRPGLAGNSSYEQYF | TGTGCCAGCAGTCTGCGGCCGGGACTAGCGGGGAACAGCTCCTACGAGCAGTACTTC | TRBV27 | TRBD2 | . | TRBJ2-7
CASSSTELNTEAFF | TGTGCCAGCAGCTCGACAGAGCTGAACACTGAAGCTTTCTTT | TRBV7-9 | . | few | TRBJ1-1
CASRGTVGGYTF | TGTGCCAGTAGAGGGACAGTTGGAGGCTACACCTTC | TRBV6-5 | TRBD1 | . | TRBJ1-2
CASSGQGTGELFF | TGTGCCAGCAGTGGACAGGGCACCGGGGAGCTGTTTTTT | TRBV2 | TRBD1 | . | TRBJ2-2
CASSLLQGFYEQYF | TGTGCCAGCAGCTTACTACAGGGGTTTTACGAGCAGTACTTC | TRBV7-2 | TRBD1 | . | TRBJ2-7
CASRTMTGGSYEQYF | TGTGCCAGCAGGACCATGACAGGGGGTTCCTACGAGCAGTACTTC | TRBV6-5 | TRBD1 | . | TRBJ2-7
CSVDTGARGYTF | TGCAGCGTTGATACAGGGGCGCGGGGCTACACCTTC | TRBV29-1 | TRBD1 | . | TRBJ1-2
CASSLAGQVWGNEQFF | TGTGCCAGCAGCTTGGCCGGACAGGTATGGGGCAATGAGCAGTTCTTC | TRBV5-6 | TRBD1 | . | TRBJ2-1
CASSQGGRGHTEAFF | TGCGCCAGCAGCCAAGGAGGCAGGGGGCACACTGAAGCTTTCTTT | TRBV4-1 | TRBD1 | . | TRBJ1-1
CASSLSRREYNSPLHF | TGTGCCAGCAGTTTATCTCGCAGGGAATATAATTCACCCCTCCACTTT | TRBV27 | . | . | TRBJ1-6
CASSGPGGEQYF | TGTGCCAGCAGTGGCCCGGGGGGGGAGCAGTACTTC | TRBV2 | TRBD2 | . | TRBJ2-7
CSVEIDGTSGSGHEQFF | TGCAGCGTTGAAATAGATGGGACTAGCGGGAGTGGGCATGAGCAGTTCTTC | TRBV29-1 | TRBD2 | . | TRBJ2-1
CASSQDWRAGGHNQPQHF | TGCGCCAGCAGCCAAGATTGGCGGGCGGGGGGTCACAATCAGCCCCAGCATTTT | TRBV4-3 | . | . | TRBJ1-5
CASSQDRDRGLSGNTIYF | TGCGCCAGCAGCCAAGACCGGGACAGGGGGCTCTCTGGAAACACCATATATTTT | TRBV4-1 | TRBD1 | . | TRBJ1-3
CASSDRTSGKDKNIQYF | TGTGCCAGCAGTGACCGGACTAGCGGGAAGGACAAAAACATTCAGTACTTC | TRBV2 | TRBD2 | . | TRBJ2-4
CASSLGQGNQPQHF | TGTGCCAGCAGTTTAGGACAGGGCAATCAGCCCCAGCATTTT | TRBV28 | TRBD1 | . | TRBJ1-5
CASSFATGTGQETQYF | TGTGCCAGCAGCTTCGCGACCGGGACAGGCCAAGAGACCCAGTACTTC | TRBV27 | TRBD1 | . | TRBJ2-5
CASSDTGTSGAGWTYEQYF | TGTGCCAGCAGCGACACCGGGACTAGCGGAGCGGGGTGGACCTACGAGCAGTACTTC | TRBV27 | TRBD2 | . | TRBJ2-7
CASSVGQGEFGYTF | TGCGCCAGCAGCGTAGGACAGGGGGAGTTTGGCTACACCTTC | TRBV5-1 | TRBD1 | few | TRBJ1-2
CASSEGVGGSYNSPLHF | TGTGCCAGCAGTGAAGGTGTCGGGGGGTCCTATAATTCACCCCTCCACTTT | TRBV25-1 | . | . | TRBJ1-6
CASSPRQGRESPLHF | TGTGCCAGCTCACCGCGACAGGGACGTGAGTCACCCCTCCACTTT | TRBV18 | TRBD1 | . | TRBJ1-6
CASSEGTSGVETQYF | TGTGCTAGCAGCGAAGGGACTAGCGGGGTAGAGACCCAGTACTTC | TRBV7-7 | TRBD2 | . | TRBJ2-5
CASRITSGATYEQYF | TGTGCCAGCAGGATAACTAGCGGGGCCACGTACGAGCAGTACTTC | TRBV27 | TRBD2 | few | TRBJ2-7
CASRLGQGKADTQYF | TGTGCCAGCAGGTTGGGACAGGGGAAGGCAGATACGCAGTATTTT | TRBV3-1/TRBV3-2 | TRBD1 | . | TRBJ2-3
CASRLARQGLKNTGELFF | TGTGCAAGTCGCTTAGCCCGACAGGGGCTCAAAAACACCGGGGAGCTGTTTTTT | TRBV12-2 | . | . | TRBJ2-2
CASSLGPLANYEQYF | TGTGCCAGCAGCTTAGGGCCCCTAGCAAACTACGAGCAGTACTTC | TRBV7-9 | . | once | TRBJ2-7
CASSAGPSSYNEQFF | TGTGCCAGCAGCGCGGGACCGAGCTCCTACAATGAGCAGTTCTTC | TRBV7-3 | . | . | TRBJ2-1